A single sample is the source of the 2 T cell receptor beta chains below, sequenced in a study of shared clonotypes between healthy human individuals. Assay used: immunoSEQ multiplex PCR; TCRdb lists only in-frame clones, some missing. Of around 2.1 million clones listed, just over 90% are singletons. CD45RO-negative CD8 cells positively selected for CCR7 made up the naive population, which excluded terminally differentiated effector memory CD45RA+ cells. The sample consisted of naive CD8+ T cells from PBMCs. The receptor set was obtained from a young man in good health. Some clones in this sample may be carry-over from other donors' samples.

V and J are TRBV4-3 and TRBJ2-1; either TRBD1 or TRBD2 may fit D (5 bases each). Trimming shortened V by 4 bases and J by 0 bases, and 13 bases separated the two germline ends. The CDR3 consists of 16 residues. Germline CDR1 reads LGHNA; CDR2 reads YSLEER. CDR3 in DNA: TGCGCCAGCAGCCGTCGCTTGGGGGACTCCTACAATGAGCAGTTCTTC. Translation: CASSRRLGDSYNEQFF.

This clone is a singleton in its sample. V and J are TRBV9 and TRBJ1-4; D not resolved. V dropped 3 bases and J dropped 0 bases, with 6 bases sitting between them. The CDR3 has 14 residues. The germline CDR1 and CDR2 sequences are SGDLS and YYNGEE. The CDR3 DNA follows: TGTGCCAGCAGCGACCGGGCAACTAATGAAAAACTGTTTTTT. This sequence encodes CASSDRATNEKLFF. The full variable domain, in which reference TRBV9 and TRBJ1-4 provide the parts outside the CDR3, is DSGVTQTPKHLITATGQRVTLRCSPRSGDLSVYWYQQSLDQGLQFLIQYYNGEERAKGNILERFSAQQFPDLHSELNLSSLELGDSALYFCASSDRATNEKLFFGSGTQLSVL.